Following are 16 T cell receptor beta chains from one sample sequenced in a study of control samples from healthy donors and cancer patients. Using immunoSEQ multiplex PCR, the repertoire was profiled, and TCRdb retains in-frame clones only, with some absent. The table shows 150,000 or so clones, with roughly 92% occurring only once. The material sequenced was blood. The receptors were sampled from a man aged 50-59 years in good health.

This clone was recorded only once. CDR3 protein: CASSQSRPEAFF. In DNA, the CDR3 is TGTGCCAGCAGCCAATCGCGCCCTGAAGCTTTCTTT. This sequence joins TRBV7-9 and TRBJ1-1, with D unresolved. The CDR3 has 12 residues. The germline V and J ends were trimmed by 5 bases and 6 bases, with 10 bases remaining between them. The germline V gene has CDR1 SEHNR and CDR2 FQNEAQ (reference sequence).

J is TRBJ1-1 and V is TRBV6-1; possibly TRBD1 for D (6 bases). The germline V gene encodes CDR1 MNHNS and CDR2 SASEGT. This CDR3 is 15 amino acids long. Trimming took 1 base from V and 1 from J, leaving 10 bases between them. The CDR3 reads CASSEGRGANTEAFF. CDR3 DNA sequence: TGTGCCAGCAGTGAAGGAAGGGGGGCGAACACTGAAGCTTTCTTT.

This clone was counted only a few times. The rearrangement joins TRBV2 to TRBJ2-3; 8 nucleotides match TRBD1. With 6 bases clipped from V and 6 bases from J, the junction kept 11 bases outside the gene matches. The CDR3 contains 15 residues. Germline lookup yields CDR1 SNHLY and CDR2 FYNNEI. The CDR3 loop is CASRRDRGTRDTQYF. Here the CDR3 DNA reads TGTGCCAGCAGAAGAGACAGGGGTACGCGTGATACGCAGTATTTT.

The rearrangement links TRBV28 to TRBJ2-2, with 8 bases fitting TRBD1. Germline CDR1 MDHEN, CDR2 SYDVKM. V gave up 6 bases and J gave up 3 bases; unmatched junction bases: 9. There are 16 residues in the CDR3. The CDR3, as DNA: TGTGCCAGCAGCCTAAGTAAGGGACAGGACACCGGGGAGCTGTTTTTT. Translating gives CASSLSKGQDTGELFF.

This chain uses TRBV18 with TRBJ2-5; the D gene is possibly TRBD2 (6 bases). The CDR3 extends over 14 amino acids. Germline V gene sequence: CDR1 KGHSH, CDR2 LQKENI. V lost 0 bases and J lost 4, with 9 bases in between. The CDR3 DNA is TGTGCCAGCTCACCACCCCCTAGCGCAGAGACCCAGTACTTC. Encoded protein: CASSPPPSAETQYF.

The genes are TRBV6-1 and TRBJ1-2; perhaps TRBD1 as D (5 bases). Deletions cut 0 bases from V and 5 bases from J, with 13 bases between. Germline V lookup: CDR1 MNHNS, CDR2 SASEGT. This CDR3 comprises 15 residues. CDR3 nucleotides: TGTGCCAGCAGTGAAGCTCAGGGATCAACATATGGCTACACCTTC. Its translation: CASSEAQGSTYGYTF.

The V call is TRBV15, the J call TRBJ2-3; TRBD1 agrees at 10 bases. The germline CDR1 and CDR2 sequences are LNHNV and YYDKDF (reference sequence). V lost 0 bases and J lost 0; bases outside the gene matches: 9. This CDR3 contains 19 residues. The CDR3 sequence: CATSRDTPGTGVSTDTQYF. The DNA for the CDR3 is TGTGCCACCAGCAGAGATACCCCCGGGACAGGGGTCAGCACAGATACGCAGTATTTT.

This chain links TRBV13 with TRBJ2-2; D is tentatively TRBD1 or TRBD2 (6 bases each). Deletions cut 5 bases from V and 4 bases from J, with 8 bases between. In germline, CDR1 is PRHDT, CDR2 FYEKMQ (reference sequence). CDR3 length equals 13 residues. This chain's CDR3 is CASSGGPTGELFF. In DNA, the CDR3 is TGTGCCAGCAGCGGGGGGCCCACCGGGGAGCTGTTTTTT.

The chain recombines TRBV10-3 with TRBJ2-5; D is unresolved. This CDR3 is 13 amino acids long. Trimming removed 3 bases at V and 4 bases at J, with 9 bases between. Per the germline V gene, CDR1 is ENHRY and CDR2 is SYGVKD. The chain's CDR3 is CAISESAPETQYF. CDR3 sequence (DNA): TGTGCCATCAGTGAATCGGCTCCAGAGACCCAGTACTTC.

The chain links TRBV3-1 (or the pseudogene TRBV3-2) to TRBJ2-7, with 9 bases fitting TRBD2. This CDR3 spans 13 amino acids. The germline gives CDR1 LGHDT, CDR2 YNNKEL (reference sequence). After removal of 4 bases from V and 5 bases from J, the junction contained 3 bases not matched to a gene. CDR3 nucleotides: TGTGCCAGCAGCCCCTTAGCGGGAGACGAGCAGTACTTC. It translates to CASSPLAGDEQYF.

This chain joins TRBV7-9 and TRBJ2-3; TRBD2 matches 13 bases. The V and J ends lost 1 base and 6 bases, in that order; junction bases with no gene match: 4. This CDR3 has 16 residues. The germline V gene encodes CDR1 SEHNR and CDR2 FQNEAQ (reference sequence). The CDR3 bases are TGTGCCAGCAGCTTAGAACGGACTAGCGGGAGCGATACGCAGTATTTT. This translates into CASSLERTSGSDTQYF. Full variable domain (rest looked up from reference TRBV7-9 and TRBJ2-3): DTGVSQNPRHKITKRGQNVTFRCDPISEHNRLYWYRQTLGQGPEFLTYFQNEAQLEKSRLLSDRFSAERPKGSFSTLEIQRTEQGDSAMYLCASSLERTSGSDTQYFGPGTRLTVL.

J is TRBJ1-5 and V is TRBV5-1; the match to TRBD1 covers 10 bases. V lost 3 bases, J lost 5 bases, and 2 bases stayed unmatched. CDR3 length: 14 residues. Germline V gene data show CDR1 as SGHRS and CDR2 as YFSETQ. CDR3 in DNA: TGCGCCAGCAGCTCAGGACAGGGGGATCAGCCCCAGCATTTT. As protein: CASSSGQGDQPQHF.

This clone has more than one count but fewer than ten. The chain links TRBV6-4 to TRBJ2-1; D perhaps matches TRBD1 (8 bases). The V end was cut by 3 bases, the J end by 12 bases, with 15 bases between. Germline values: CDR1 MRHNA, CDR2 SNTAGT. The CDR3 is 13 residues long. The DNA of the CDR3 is TGTGCCAGCAGTGAAGGAGCGGGGACAGGGCAGTTCTTC. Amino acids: CASSEGAGTGQFF.

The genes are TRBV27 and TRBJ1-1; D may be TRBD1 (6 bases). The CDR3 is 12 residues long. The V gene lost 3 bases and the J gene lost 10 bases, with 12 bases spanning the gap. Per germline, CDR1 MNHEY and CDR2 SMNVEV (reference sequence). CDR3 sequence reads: CASSFPGRGAFF. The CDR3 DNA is TGTGCCAGCAGTTTTCCTGGCAGGGGAGCTTTCTTT.

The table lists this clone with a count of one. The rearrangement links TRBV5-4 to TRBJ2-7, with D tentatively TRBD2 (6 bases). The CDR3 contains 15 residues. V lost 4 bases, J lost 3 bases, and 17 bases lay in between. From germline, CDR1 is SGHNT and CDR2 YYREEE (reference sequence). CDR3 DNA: TGTGCCAGCAGCCAAGTGACTCAGGGAGGCTACGAGCAGTACTTC. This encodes CASSQVTQGGYEQYF. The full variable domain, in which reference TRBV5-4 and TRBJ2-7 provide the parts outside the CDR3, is ETGVTQSPTHLIKTRGQQVTLRCSSQSGHNTVSWYQQALGQGPQFIFQYYREEENGRGNFPPRFSGLQFPNYSSELNVNALELDDSALYLCASSQVTQGGYEQYFGPGTRLTVT.

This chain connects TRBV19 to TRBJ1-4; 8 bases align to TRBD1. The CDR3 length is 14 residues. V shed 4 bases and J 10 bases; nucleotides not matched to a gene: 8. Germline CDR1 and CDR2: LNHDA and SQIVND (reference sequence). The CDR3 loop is CASSTSGGVGKLFF. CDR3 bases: TGTGCCAGTAGTACATCAGGGGGCGTCGGAAAACTGTTTTTT.